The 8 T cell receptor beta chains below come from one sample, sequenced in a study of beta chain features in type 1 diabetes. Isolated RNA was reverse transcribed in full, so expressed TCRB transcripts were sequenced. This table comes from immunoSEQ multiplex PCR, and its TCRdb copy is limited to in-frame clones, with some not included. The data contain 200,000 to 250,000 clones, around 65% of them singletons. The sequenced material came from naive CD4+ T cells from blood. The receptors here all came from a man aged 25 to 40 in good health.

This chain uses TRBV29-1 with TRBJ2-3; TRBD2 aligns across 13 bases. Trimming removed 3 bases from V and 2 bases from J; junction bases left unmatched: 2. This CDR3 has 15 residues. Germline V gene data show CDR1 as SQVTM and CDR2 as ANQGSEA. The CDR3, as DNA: TGCAGCGTTGAGGGACTAGCGGGAATCACAGATACGCAGTATTTT. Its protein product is CSVEGLAGITDTQYF.

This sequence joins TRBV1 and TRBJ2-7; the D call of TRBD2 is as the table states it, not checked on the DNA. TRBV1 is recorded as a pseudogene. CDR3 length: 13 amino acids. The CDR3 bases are TGCACCAGCGTACTTGCGGGGTGCTACGAGCAGTACTTC. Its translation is CTSVLAGCYEQYF.

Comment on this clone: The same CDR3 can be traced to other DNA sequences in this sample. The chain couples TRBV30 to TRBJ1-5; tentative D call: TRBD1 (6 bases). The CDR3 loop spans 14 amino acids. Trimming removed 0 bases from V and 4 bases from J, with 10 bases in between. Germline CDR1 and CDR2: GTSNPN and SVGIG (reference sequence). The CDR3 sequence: CAWSVGQGNQPQHF. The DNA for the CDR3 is TGTGCCTGGAGTGTAGGCCAGGGGAATCAGCCCCAGCATTTT.

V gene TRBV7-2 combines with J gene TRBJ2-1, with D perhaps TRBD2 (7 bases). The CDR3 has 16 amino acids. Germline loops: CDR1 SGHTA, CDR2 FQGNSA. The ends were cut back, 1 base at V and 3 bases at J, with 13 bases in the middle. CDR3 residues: CASSLEGDYFYNEQFF. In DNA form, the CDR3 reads TGTGCCAGCAGCTTAGAGGGGGACTATTTCTACAATGAGCAGTTCTTC.

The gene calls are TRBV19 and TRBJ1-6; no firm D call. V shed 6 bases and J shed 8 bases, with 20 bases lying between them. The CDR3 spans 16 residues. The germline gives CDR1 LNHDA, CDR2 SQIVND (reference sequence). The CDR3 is CASSPLREGRDSPLHF. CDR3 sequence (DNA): TGTGCCAGTAGCCCCCTTCGGGAGGGAAGGGATTCACCCCTCCACTTT.

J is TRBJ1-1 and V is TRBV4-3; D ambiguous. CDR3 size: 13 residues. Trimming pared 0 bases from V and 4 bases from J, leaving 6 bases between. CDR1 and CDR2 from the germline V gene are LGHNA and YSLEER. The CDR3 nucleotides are TGCGCCAGCAGCCAAGAAGGTTCCACTGAAGCTTTCTTT. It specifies CASSQEGSTEAFF.

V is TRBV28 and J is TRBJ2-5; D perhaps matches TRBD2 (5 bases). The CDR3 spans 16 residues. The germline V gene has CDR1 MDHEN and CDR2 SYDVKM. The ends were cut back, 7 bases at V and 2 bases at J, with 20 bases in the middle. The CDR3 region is CASIPSWGSGQETQYF. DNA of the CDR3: TGTGCCAGCATCCCTAGCTGGGGATCGGGACAAGAGACCCAGTACTTC.

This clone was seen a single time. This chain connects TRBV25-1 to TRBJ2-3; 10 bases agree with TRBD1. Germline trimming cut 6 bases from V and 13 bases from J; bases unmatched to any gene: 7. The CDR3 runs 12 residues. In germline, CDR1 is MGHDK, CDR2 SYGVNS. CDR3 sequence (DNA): TGTGCCAGCAGCTTAACCGGGACAGGGGAGTATTTT. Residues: CASSLTGTGEYF. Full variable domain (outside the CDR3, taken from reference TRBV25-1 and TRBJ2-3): EADIYQTPRYLVIGTGKKITLECSQTMGHDKMYWYQQDPGMELHLIHYSYGVNSTEKGDLSSESTVSRIRTEHFPLTLESARPSHTSQYLCASSLTGTGEYFGPGTRLTVL.